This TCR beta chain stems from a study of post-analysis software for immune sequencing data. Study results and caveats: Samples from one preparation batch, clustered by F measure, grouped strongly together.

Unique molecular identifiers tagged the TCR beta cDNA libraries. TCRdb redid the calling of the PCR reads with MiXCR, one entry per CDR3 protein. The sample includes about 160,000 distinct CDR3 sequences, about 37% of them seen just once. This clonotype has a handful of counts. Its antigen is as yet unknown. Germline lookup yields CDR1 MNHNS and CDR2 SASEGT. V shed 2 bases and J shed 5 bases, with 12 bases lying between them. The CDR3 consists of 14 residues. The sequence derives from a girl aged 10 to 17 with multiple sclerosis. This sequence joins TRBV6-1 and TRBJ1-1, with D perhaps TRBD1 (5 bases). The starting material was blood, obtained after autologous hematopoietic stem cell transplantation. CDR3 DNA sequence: TGTGCCAGCAGTGAAAAAGGGGAGTGGACTGAAGCTTTCTTT. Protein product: CASSEKGEWTEAFF.